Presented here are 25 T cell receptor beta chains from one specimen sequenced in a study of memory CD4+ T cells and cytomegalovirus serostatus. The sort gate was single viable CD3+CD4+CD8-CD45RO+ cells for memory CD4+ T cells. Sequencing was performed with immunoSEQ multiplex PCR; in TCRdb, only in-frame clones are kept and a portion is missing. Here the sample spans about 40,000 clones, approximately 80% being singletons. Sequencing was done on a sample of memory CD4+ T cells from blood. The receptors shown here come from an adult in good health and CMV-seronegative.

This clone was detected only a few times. The CDR3 loop is CASSARPGNTIYF. The DNA for the CDR3 is TGTGCCAGCAGCGCCAGGCCTGGAAACACCATATATTTT. The rearrangement links TRBV9 to TRBJ1-3; D uncertain. Deletions cut 3 bases from V and 2 bases from J, with 6 bases between. CDR3 length: 13 amino acids. Germline V gene data show CDR1 as SGDLS and CDR2 as YYNGEE. The full variable domain, completed using reference TRBV9 and TRBJ1-3, is DSGVTQTPKHLITATGQRVTLRCSPRSGDLSVYWYQQSLDQGLQFLIQYYNGEERAKGNILERFSAQQFPDLHSELNLSSLELGDSALYFCASSARPGNTIYFGEGSWLTVV.

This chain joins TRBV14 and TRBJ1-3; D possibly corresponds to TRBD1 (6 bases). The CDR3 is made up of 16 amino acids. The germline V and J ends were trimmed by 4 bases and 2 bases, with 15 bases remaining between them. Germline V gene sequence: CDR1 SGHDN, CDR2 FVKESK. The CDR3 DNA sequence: TGTGCCAGCAGCCCTGGGACAACGAGGGCTGGAAACACCATATATTTT. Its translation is CASSPGTTRAGNTIYF. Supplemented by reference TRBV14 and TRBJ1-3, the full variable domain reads EAGVTQFPSHSVIEKGQTVTLRCDPISGHDNLYWYRRVMGKEIKFLLHFVKESKQDESGMPNNRFLAERTGGTYSTLKVQPAELEDSGVYFCASSPGTTRAGNTIYFGEGSWLTVV.

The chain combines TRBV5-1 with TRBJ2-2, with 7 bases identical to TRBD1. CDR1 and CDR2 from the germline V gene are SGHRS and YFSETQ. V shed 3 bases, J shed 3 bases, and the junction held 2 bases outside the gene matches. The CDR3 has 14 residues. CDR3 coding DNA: TGCGCCAGCAGCTCCGGGACAGACACCGGGGAGCTGTTTTTT. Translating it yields CASSSGTDTGELFF.

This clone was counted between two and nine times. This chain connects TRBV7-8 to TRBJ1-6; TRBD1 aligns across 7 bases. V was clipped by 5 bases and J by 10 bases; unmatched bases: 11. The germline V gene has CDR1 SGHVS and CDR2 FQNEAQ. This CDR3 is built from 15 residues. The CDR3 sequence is CASSPPTGSNSPLHF. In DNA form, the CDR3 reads TGTGCCAGCAGCCCCCCGACAGGGTCCAACTCACCCCTCCACTTT.

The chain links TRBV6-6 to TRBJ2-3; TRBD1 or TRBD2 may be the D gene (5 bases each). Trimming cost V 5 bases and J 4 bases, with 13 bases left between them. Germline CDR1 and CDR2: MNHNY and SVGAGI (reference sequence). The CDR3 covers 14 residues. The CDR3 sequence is CASSPASRADTQYF. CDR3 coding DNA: TGTGCCAGCAGTCCAGCTAGCAGGGCAGATACGCAGTATTTT.

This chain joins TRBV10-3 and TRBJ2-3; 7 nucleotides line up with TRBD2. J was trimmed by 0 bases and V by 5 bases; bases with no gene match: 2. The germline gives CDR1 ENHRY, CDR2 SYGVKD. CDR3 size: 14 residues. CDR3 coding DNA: TGTGCCATCAGTCGGGGGGATAGCACAGATACGCAGTATTTT. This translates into CAISRGDSTDTQYF.

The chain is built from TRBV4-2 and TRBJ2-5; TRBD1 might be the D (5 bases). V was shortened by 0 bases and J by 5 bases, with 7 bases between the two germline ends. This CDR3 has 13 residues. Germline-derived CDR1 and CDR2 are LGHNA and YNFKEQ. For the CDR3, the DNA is TGTGCCAGCAGCCAAGACCACAGGGAGACCCAGTACTTC. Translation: CASSQDHRETQYF.

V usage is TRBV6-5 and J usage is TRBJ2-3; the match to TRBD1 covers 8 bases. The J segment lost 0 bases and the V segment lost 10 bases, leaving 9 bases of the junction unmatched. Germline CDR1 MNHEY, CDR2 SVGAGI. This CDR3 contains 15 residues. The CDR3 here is CATLRGQASTDTQYF. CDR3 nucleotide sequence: TGTGCCACTCTAAGGGGACAGGCTAGCACAGATACGCAGTATTTT.

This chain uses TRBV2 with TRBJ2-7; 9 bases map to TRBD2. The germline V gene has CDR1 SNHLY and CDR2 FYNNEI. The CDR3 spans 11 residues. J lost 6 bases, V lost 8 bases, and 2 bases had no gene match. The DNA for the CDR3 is TGTGCCAGCGGCGGGGGGGCCGAGCAGTACTTC. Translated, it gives CASGGGAEQYF. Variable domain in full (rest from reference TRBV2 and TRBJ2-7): EPEVTQTPSHQVTQMGQEVILRCVPISNHLYFYWYRQILGQKVEFLVSFYNNEISEKSEIFDDQFSVERPDGSNFTLKIRSTKLEDSAMYFCASGGGAEQYFGPGTRLTVT.

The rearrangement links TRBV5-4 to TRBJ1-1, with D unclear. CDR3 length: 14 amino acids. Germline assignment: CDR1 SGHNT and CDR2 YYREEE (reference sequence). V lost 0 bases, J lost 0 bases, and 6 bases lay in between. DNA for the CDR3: TGTGCCAGCAGCTTGGGCCCCATGAACACTGAAGCTTTCTTT. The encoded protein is CASSLGPMNTEAFF.

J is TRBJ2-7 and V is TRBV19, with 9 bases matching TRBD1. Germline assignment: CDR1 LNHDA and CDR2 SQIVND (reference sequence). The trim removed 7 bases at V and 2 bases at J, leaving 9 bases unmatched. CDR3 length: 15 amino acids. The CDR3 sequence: CASKRDDRGAYEQYF. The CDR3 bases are TGTGCCAGTAAGCGAGACGACAGGGGGGCCTACGAGCAGTACTTC.

The CDR3 reads CASSREKNIQYF. CDR3 nucleotides: TGTGCCAGCAGTAGGGAAAAAAACATTCAGTACTTC. The V gene is TRBV6-1, the J gene TRBJ2-4; no reliable D call. This CDR3 is built from 12 residues. Trimming left V 5 bases short and J 4 bases short, with 6 bases between. Germline V gene lookup returns CDR1 MNHNS and CDR2 SASEGT.

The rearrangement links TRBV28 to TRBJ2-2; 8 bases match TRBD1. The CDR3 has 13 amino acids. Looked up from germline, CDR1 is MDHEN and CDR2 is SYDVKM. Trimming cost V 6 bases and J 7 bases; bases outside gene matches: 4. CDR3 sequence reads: CASRMDRVGELFF. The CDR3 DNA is TGTGCCAGCAGAATGGACAGGGTCGGGGAGCTGTTTTTT.

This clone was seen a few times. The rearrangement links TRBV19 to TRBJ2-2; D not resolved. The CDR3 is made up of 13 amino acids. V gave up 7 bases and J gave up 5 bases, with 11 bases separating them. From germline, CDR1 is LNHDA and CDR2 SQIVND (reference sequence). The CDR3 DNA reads TGTGCCAGTAACGGTGGGCATACCGGGGAGCTGTTTTTT. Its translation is CASNGGHTGELFF.

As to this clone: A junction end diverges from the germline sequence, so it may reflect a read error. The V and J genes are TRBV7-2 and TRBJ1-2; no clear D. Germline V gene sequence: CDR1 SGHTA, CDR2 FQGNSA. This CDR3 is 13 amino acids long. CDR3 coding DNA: TGTGCCAGCAGCTTATCTCTCGACCAGACATCTCACTTC. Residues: CASSLSLDQTSHF.

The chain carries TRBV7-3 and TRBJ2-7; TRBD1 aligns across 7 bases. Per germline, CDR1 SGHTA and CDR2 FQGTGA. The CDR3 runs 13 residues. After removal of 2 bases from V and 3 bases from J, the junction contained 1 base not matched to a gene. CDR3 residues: CASSLYRGYEQYF. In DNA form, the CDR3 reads TGTGCCAGCAGCTTATACAGGGGCTACGAGCAGTACTTC.

CDR3 DNA: TGTGCCAGCAGTTACCGTGCACGCTACTATGGCTACACCTTC. This sequence encodes CASSYRARYYGYTF. This rearrangement joins TRBV6-5 to TRBJ1-2, with D hard to call. Trimming shortened V by 2 bases and J by 3 bases, and 10 bases separated the two germline ends. The germline V gene has CDR1 MNHEY and CDR2 SVGAGI. The CDR3 runs 14 residues.

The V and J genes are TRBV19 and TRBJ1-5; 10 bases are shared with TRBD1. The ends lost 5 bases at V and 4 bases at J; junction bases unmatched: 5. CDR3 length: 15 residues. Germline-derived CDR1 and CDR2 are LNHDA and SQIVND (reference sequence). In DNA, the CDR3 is TGTGCCAGTAGTGAGGGACAGGGGCGAAATCAGCCCCAGCATTTT. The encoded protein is CASSEGQGRNQPQHF.

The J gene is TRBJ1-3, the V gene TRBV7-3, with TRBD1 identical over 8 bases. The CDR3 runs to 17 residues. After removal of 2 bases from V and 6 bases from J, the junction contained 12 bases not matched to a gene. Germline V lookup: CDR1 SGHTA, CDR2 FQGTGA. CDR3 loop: CASSLGGDRPYLNTIYF. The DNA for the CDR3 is TGTGCCAGCAGCTTAGGAGGGGACAGGCCCTACCTAAACACCATATATTTT. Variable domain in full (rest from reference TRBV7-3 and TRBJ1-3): GAGVSQTPSNKVTEKGKYVELRCDPISGHTALYWYRQSLGQGPEFLIYFQGTGAADDSGLPNDRFFAVRPEGSVSTLKIQRTERGDSAVYLCASSLGGDRPYLNTIYFGEGSWLTVV.

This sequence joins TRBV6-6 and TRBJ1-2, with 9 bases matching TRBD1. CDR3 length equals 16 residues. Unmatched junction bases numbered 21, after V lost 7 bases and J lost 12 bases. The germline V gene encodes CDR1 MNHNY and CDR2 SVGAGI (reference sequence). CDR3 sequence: CASNLEGQGRERGDTF. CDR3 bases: TGTGCCAGCAACCTAGAGGGACAGGGCAGAGAGCGGGGGGACACCTTC.

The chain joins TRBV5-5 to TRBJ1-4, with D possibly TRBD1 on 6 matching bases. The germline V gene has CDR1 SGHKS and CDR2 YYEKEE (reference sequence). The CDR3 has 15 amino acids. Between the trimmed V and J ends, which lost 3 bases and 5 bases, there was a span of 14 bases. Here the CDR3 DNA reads TGTGCCAGCAGCTCGACAGGACGGAGGAATGAAAAACTGTTTTTT. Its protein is CASSSTGRRNEKLFF.

In DNA, the CDR3 is TGCGCCAGCAGCGAACAGGGAACGAACACTGAAGCTTTCTTT. Its protein is CASSEQGTNTEAFF. The chain joins TRBV5-1 to TRBJ1-1; weak D call: TRBD1 (6 bases). The CDR3 loop spans 14 amino acids. Germline V lookup: CDR1 SGHRS, CDR2 YFSETQ. Trimming shortened V by 4 bases and J by 1 base, and 11 bases separated the two germline ends.

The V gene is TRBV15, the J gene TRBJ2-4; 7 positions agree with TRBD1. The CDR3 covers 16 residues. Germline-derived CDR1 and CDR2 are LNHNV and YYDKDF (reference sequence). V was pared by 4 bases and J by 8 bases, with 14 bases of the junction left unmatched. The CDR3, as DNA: TGTGCCACCAGCAACTCACCGGCAGGGGGAATATACATTCAGTACTTC. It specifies CATSNSPAGGIYIQYF.

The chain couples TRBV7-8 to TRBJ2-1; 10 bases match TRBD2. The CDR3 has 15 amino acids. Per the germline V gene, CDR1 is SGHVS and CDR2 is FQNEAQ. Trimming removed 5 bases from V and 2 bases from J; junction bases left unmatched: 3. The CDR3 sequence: CASSLLAGPYNEQFF. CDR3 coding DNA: TGTGCCAGCAGCCTACTAGCGGGGCCCTACAATGAGCAGTTCTTC.

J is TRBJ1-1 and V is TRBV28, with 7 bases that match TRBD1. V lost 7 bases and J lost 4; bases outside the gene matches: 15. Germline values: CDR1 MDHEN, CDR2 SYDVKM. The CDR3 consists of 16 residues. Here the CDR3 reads CASNTAGQGGGTEAFF. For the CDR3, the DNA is TGTGCCAGCAACACGGCGGGTCAGGGGGGGGGCACTGAAGCTTTCTTT. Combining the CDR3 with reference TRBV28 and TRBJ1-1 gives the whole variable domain DVKVTQSSRYLVKRTGEKVFLECVQDMDHENMFWYRQDPGLGLRLIYFSYDVKMKEKGDIPEGYSVSREKKERFSLILESASTNQTSMYLCASNTAGQGGGTEAFFGQGTRLTVV.